Included here is one T cell receptor beta chain sequence, with context. Produced via immunoSEQ multiplex PCR; TCRdb's table is partial and in-frame only. The sample contains 490,000 or so clones, less than 90% of which appear only once. The data stem from a study of blood T cell repertoires in COVID-19. Assignments of participants to cohorts depended upon their own reported clinical history. Germline V CDR1 and CDR2: SGHNT, YENEEA. Germline trimming cut 0 bases from V and 3 bases from J; bases unmatched to any gene: 3. The CDR3 spans 15 residues. J is TRBJ2-7 and V is TRBV11-3, with TRBD1 matching over 9 bases. Sequenced sample: PBMCs or T cells enriched from blood (not recorded which). The source of this sequence is an older woman who had recovered from COVID-19. Written as DNA, the CDR3 is TGTGCCAGCAGCTTAGAACAGGGGGCGCGCTACGAGCAGTACTTC. Its translation is CASSLEQGARYEQYF.